This T cell receptor beta chain was obtained from a study of shared clonotypes between healthy human individuals. Per germline, CDR1 LNHDA and CDR2 SQIVND (reference sequence). Trimming took 2 bases from V and 8 from J; bases not matched to a gene: 5. The CDR3 has 15 amino acids. Here immunoSEQ multiplex PCR was the method, and the copy in TCRdb shows in-frame clones only, minus some. The repertoire consists of some 2,000,000 clones, with 95% occurring once and the leading ten covering 0.1% to 0.15%. This chain links TRBV19 with TRBJ2-1; 11 nucleotides line up with TRBD2. Input material: naive CD4+ T cells sorted from blood. Subset described: CD45RA+ positively selected. This clonotype was sampled from a young man in good health. In nucleotides, the CDR3 is TGTGCCAGTAGTATAAATAGCGGGGGGGTCGATGAGCAGTTCTTC. Translated: CASSINSGGVDEQFF.